Shown below are 27 T cell receptor beta chains from a single sample sequenced in a study of blood T cell repertoires in COVID-19. This table comes from immunoSEQ multiplex PCR, and its TCRdb copy is limited to in-frame clones, with some not included. The table includes 40,000 to 60,000 clones, under 85% detected once. Sequenced: peripheral blood. The source of these receptors is a human donor in a cohort sampled during active COVID-19.

This clone was recorded once. The rearrangement joins TRBV27 to TRBJ2-1, with 7 bases matching TRBD1. Germline assignment: CDR1 MNHEY and CDR2 SMNVEV (reference sequence). J gave up 0 bases and V 8 bases, and 7 bases lay outside the gene matches. CDR3 length: 15 residues. As DNA, the CDR3 is TGTGCCAGCGATACAGGGGTCGTCTCCTACAATGAGCAGTTCTTC. It translates to CASDTGVVSYNEQFF.

This clone turned up a few times. The chain employs TRBV6-5 and TRBJ2-7; 12 positions agree with TRBD1. Per germline, CDR1 MNHEY and CDR2 SVGAGI. There are 15 residues in the CDR3. The V segment lost 6 bases and the J segment 2 bases; nucleotides outside the gene matches: 5. As DNA, the CDR3 is TGTGCCAGCAGCCGCCGGGACAGGGGGCCCTACGAGCAGTACTTC. Protein: CASSRRDRGPYEQYF.

The chain couples TRBV28 to TRBJ1-4; perhaps TRBD1 as D (6 bases). Germline CDR1 is MDHEN and CDR2 is SYDVKM. With 4 bases removed from V and 7 bases from J, the gap between germline ends came to 16 bases. The CDR3 totals 15 residues. CDR3 nucleotides: TGTGCCAGCAGTTCAGGGGCGATGTCCTCTGAAAAACTGTTTTTT. This translates into CASSSGAMSSEKLFF. Looking up the rest from reference TRBV28 and TRBJ1-4 gives the full variable domain: DVKVTQSSRYLVKRTGEKVFLECVQDMDHENMFWYRQDPGLGLRLIYFSYDVKMKEKGDIPEGYSVSREKKERFSLILESASTNQTSMYLCASSSGAMSSEKLFFGSGTQLSVL.

The chain joins TRBV4-1 to TRBJ2-3, with 12 bases lining up with TRBD2. The CDR3 is 18 residues long. The germline gives CDR1 MGHRA, CDR2 YSYEKL. V trimming: 4 bases; J trimming: 5 bases; junction bases outside the gene matches: 13. CDR3 sequence: CASSPASGTSGSLDTQYF. The CDR3 region has the DNA TGCGCCAGCAGCCCCGCGTCCGGGACTAGCGGGTCTTTAGATACGCAGTATTTT.

This clone was seen a handful of times. This sequence joins TRBV6-5 and TRBJ2-5, with 7 nucleotides matching TRBD2. The CDR3 length is 14 residues. After removal of 8 bases from V and 5 bases from J, the junction contained 11 bases not matched to a gene. CDR1 and CDR2 from the germline V gene are MNHEY and SVGAGI. The CDR3 is CASASDGSGETQYF. In DNA form, the CDR3 reads TGTGCCAGCGCCTCCGATGGTAGCGGGGAGACCCAGTACTTC.

The rearrangement links TRBV2 to TRBJ2-7; 7 bases line up with TRBD1. Germline V lookup: CDR1 SNHLY, CDR2 FYNNEI. CDR3 length: 14 amino acids. The V segment lost 2 bases and the J segment 3 bases; nucleotides outside the gene matches: 4. The CDR3 DNA reads as TGTGCCAGCAGTGAACAGGGGGAGTTCTACGAGCAGTACTTC. The encoded protein is CASSEQGEFYEQYF.

The rearrangement joins TRBV18 to TRBJ2-1; TRBD2 agrees at 11 bases. Germline lookup yields CDR1 KGHSH and CDR2 LQKENI. Trimming removed 3 bases from V and 4 bases from J; junction bases left unmatched: 8. CDR3 length: 17 amino acids. The CDR3: CASSPSYTSGRYNEQFF. Written as DNA, the CDR3 is TGTGCCAGCTCACCTAGCTATACTAGCGGGAGATACAATGAGCAGTTCTTC.

The chain links TRBV4-1 to TRBJ1-1; D gene uncertain. This CDR3 comprises 15 residues. The germline V gene has CDR1 MGHRA and CDR2 YSYEKL. Trimming pared 0 bases from V and 0 bases from J, leaving 8 bases between. The chain's CDR3 is CASSQDLQLNTEAFF. Written as DNA, the CDR3 is TGCGCCAGCAGCCAAGATCTACAGCTGAACACTGAAGCTTTCTTT.

The chain uses TRBV9 and TRBJ2-2; TRBD2 aligns across 9 bases. The CDR3 covers 16 residues. Germline V gene sequence: CDR1 SGDLS, CDR2 YYNGEE. V lost 4 bases to trimming and J lost 0 bases; unmatched junction nucleotides: 4. The CDR3 loop is CASSPPSGTNTGELFF. CDR3 nucleotides: TGTGCCAGCAGCCCACCTAGCGGGACGAACACCGGGGAGCTGTTTTTT. The whole variable domain, remainder taken from reference TRBV9 and TRBJ2-2, is DSGVTQTPKHLITATGQRVTLRCSPRSGDLSVYWYQQSLDQGLQFLIQYYNGEERAKGNILERFSAQQFPDLHSELNLSSLELGDSALYFCASSPPSGTNTGELFFGEGSRLTVL.

This clone has only a few counts. The chain carries TRBV27 and TRBJ2-2; D might be TRBD1 (5 bases). CDR3 length: 16 residues. V lost 6 bases, J lost 4 bases, and 18 bases lay in between. Germline V lookup: CDR1 MNHEY, CDR2 SMNVEV (reference sequence). The CDR3 region is CASSQYPPTVTGELFF. CDR3 sequence (DNA): TGTGCCAGCAGCCAATATCCACCGACAGTCACCGGGGAGCTGTTTTTT.

In this sample, this clone turned up a few times. Other DNA sequences within the sample encode an identical CDR3. This chain joins TRBV5-6 and TRBJ2-1, with 7 bases aligning to TRBD2. V was clipped by 4 bases and J by 8 bases; unmatched bases: 15. The CDR3 is made up of 16 amino acids. The germline V gene encodes CDR1 SGHDT and CDR2 YYEEEE. The CDR3 loop is CASSPGLGGGNHEQFF. In nucleotides, the CDR3 is TGTGCCAGCAGCCCAGGTCTTGGGGGGGGTAACCATGAGCAGTTCTTC.

The rearrangement uses TRBV28 and TRBJ1-1, with 7 bases identical to TRBD1. CDR1 is MDHEN and CDR2 is SYDVKM in the germline V gene. The CDR3 has 16 residues. V gave up 5 bases and J gave up 0 bases; unmatched junction bases: 9. CDR3 in amino acids: CASSTQGQRLNTEAFF. The CDR3, as DNA: TGTGCCAGCAGTACACAGGGACAGAGGTTGAACACTGAAGCTTTCTTT.

V gene TRBV5-4 combines with J gene TRBJ2-7, with TRBD1 matching over 8 bases. The trim removed 1 base at V and 3 bases at J, leaving 12 bases unmatched. The CDR3 extends over 17 amino acids. CDR1 SGHNT and CDR2 YYREEE come from the germline V gene (reference sequence). This chain's CDR3 is CASSLWTGNVLRYEQYF. The CDR3 DNA is TGTGCCAGCAGCTTGTGGACAGGGAACGTCTTGCGCTACGAGCAGTACTTC.

This clone was picked up a small number of times. The CDR3 protein is CASSQEFRTGDSNQPQHF. The CDR3 coding sequence is TGTGCCAGCAGCCAAGAGTTTAGGACAGGGGATAGCAATCAGCCCCAGCATTTT. V and J are TRBV3-1 (or the pseudogene TRBV3-2) and TRBJ1-5; the match to TRBD1 covers 9 bases. Germline V lookup: CDR1 LGHDT, CDR2 YNNKEL (reference sequence). J was trimmed by 0 bases and V by 0 bases; bases with no gene match: 6. CDR3 length: 18 residues.

This chain uses TRBV9 with TRBJ2-1, with 8 bases matching TRBD2. The CDR3 has 15 residues. Germline lookup yields CDR1 SGDLS and CDR2 YYNGEE. V lost 0 bases, J lost 2 bases, and 1 base stayed unmatched. CDR3 bases: TGTGCCAGCAGCGTAGTGACTAGCGCCTACAATGAGCAGTTCTTC. It yields the protein CASSVVTSAYNEQFF.

V and J are TRBV5-1 and TRBJ2-7; tentative D call: TRBD2 (6 bases). Per the germline V gene, CDR1 is SGHRS and CDR2 is YFSETQ. Trimming pared 0 bases from V and 6 bases from J, leaving 16 bases between. The CDR3 contains 15 residues. CDR3: CASSLVDGSLSEQYF. The CDR3, as DNA: TGCGCCAGCAGCTTGGTGGACGGGAGTCTCTCCGAGCAGTACTTC.

The rearrangement links TRBV5-1 to TRBJ1-2, with no clear D. Germline-derived CDR1 and CDR2 are SGHRS and YFSETQ. CDR3 length equals 13 residues. Trimming stripped 2 bases from V and 6 bases from J, with 11 bases between. CDR3 residues: CASSFEGRDGYTF. The CDR3 DNA reads TGCGCCAGCAGCTTTGAGGGAAGGGATGGCTACACCTTC.

The rearrangement joins TRBV28 to TRBJ1-1; TRBD1 matches 7 bases. V lost 4 bases, J lost 11 bases, and 7 bases stayed unmatched. CDR3 length: 12 residues. The V gene's germline CDR1 is MDHEN and CDR2 SYDVKM. The CDR3 is CASSSYRGVAFF. The CDR3 nucleotides are TGTGCCAGCAGTTCGTACAGGGGAGTGGCTTTCTTT.

This chain uses TRBV5-1 with TRBJ2-7, with 9 positions matching TRBD1. CDR1 is SGHRS and CDR2 is YFSETQ in the germline V gene. V lost 4 bases and J lost 2; bases outside the gene matches: 4. The CDR3 extends over 14 amino acids. CDR3 region: CASSKGQGTYEQYF. CDR3 sequence (DNA): TGCGCCAGCAGCAAAGGACAGGGGACCTACGAGCAGTACTTC.

The sample holds a few counts of this clone. The chain couples TRBV6-5 to TRBJ2-7, with 8 positions matching TRBD2. Germline V gene data show CDR1 as MNHEY and CDR2 as SVGAGI. J gave up 2 bases and V 7 bases, and 10 bases lay outside the gene matches. The CDR3 length is 15 residues. This chain's CDR3 is CASNLVSGGPYEQYF. The CDR3 bases are TGTGCCAGCAATCTCGTCAGCGGGGGACCCTACGAGCAGTACTTC.

This clone was counted only a few times. V is TRBV12-3 or TRBV12-4 and J is TRBJ1-5; no definite D call. This CDR3 spans 13 amino acids. Trimming took 2 bases from V and 3 from J, leaving 5 bases between them. CDR3 in amino acids: CASSLRYNQPQHF. DNA of the CDR3: TGTGCCAGCAGTTTACGGTACAATCAGCCCCAGCATTTT.

The count of this clone is one. This chain joins TRBV18 and TRBJ2-2; 8 nucleotides align to TRBD1. Germline V gene lookup returns CDR1 KGHSH and CDR2 LQKENI. This CDR3 is built from 16 residues. V shed 3 bases and J 3 bases; nucleotides not matched to a gene: 6. Here the CDR3 DNA reads TGTGCCAGCTCACCCCGGGACAGGTCGGACACCGGGGAGCTGTTTTTT. It codes for CASSPRDRSDTGELFF.

The chain joins TRBV2 to TRBJ1-2, with 9 bases that match TRBD1. Trimming cost V 6 bases and J 2 bases; bases outside gene matches: 1. CDR3 length: 13 residues. Germline CDR1 and CDR2: SNHLY and FYNNEI. CDR3 coding DNA: TGTGCCAGCAGCGGGACAGGGAACTATGGCTACACCTTC. Translation: CASSGTGNYGYTF.

V is TRBV27 and J is TRBJ2-2; the D is unclear. This CDR3 contains 13 residues. Germline V lookup: CDR1 MNHEY, CDR2 SMNVEV (reference sequence). Trimming removed 4 bases at V and 6 bases at J, with 9 bases between. The CDR3 DNA is TGTGCCAGCAGTTCCCACCGAGCCGGGGAGCTGTTTTTT. Translation gives CASSSHRAGELFF.

This clone occurred a few times. The chain joins TRBV28 to TRBJ2-3, with D maybe TRBD2 (5 bases). The CDR3 is 15 residues long. Germline V lookup: CDR1 MDHEN, CDR2 SYDVKM. Trimming removed 2 bases at V and 2 bases at J, with 11 bases between. The CDR3: CASSLPSGHTDTQYF. The CDR3 nucleotides read TGTGCCAGCAGTTTACCCAGCGGCCACACAGATACGCAGTATTTT. Together with reference TRBV28 and TRBJ2-3, the CDR3 gives the full variable domain: DVKVTQSSRYLVKRTGEKVFLECVQDMDHENMFWYRQDPGLGLRLIYFSYDVKMKEKGDIPEGYSVSREKKERFSLILESASTNQTSMYLCASSLPSGHTDTQYFGPGTRLTVL.

This chain uses TRBV5-1 with TRBJ1-1; the match to TRBD1 covers 8 bases. J gave up 2 bases and V 4 bases, and 7 bases lay outside the gene matches. The CDR3 totals 15 residues. CDR1 is SGHRS and CDR2 is YFSETQ in the germline V gene. The CDR3 DNA is TGCGCCAGCAGCCCAGACGGACAGGGAAACACTGAAGCTTTCTTT. This gives the protein CASSPDGQGNTEAFF.

This clone has just a few counts. The V and J genes are TRBV18 and TRBJ1-3, with D maybe TRBD1 (5 bases). CDR3 length: 15 amino acids. Deletions cut 2 bases from V and 0 bases from J, with 8 bases between. The germline gives CDR1 KGHSH, CDR2 LQKENI. The CDR3 DNA is TGTGCCAGCTCACCATTCGACAGCTCTGGAAACACCATATATTTT. This sequence encodes CASSPFDSSGNTIYF.